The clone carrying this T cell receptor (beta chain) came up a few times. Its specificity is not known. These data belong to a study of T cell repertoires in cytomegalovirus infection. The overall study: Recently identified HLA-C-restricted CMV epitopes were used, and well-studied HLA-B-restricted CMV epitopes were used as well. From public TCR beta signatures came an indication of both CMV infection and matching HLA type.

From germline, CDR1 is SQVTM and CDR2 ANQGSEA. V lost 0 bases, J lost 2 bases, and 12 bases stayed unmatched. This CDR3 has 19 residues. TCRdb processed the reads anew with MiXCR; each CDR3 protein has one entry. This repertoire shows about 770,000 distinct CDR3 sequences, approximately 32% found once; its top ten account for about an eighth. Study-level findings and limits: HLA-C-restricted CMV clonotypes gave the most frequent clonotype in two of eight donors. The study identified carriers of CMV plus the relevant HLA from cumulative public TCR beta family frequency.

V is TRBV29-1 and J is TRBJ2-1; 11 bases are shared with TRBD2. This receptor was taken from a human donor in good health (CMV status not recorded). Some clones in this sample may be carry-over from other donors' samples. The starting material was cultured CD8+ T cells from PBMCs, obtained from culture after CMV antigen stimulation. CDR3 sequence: CSVEDHWLAGGRTYNEQFF. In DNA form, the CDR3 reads TGCAGCGTTGAAGATCATTGGCTAGCGGGGGGAAGAACCTACAATGAGCAGTTCTTC.